Listed below are T cell receptor beta chains from one sample, sequenced in a study of T cells after yellow fever vaccination. TCRdb reanalysed the 5' RACE reads using MiXCR and keeps one entry per CDR3 protein. The sample yields 300,000 to 400,000 distinct CDR3 sequences, 8% to 10% seen once. Sequencing used PBMCs, obtained on the day of the first yellow fever vaccination. All receptors derive from a man between 18 and 29 years old who received the YFV17D yellow fever vaccine. Both conserved end residues are part of each CDR3. The D gene is left open where the match is weak.

v_gene: TRBV12-3/TRBV12-4; d_gene: TRBD1; j_gene: TRBJ1-5; CDR3aa: CASTWGQGLNQPQHF
v_gene: TRBV28; d_gene: TRBD2; j_gene: TRBJ2-5; CDR3aa: CASSGEGTQYF
v_gene: TRBV12-3/TRBV12-4; d_gene: TRBD1; j_gene: TRBJ1-1; CDR3aa: CASSTGGRTEAFF
v_gene: TRBV5-4; d_gene: TRBD2; j_gene: TRBJ2-1; CDR3aa: CASLDTGAGGHEQFF
v_gene: TRBV29-1; d_gene: .; j_gene: TRBJ2-3; CDR3aa: CSVEARVSTDTQYF
v_gene: TRBV7-2; d_gene: .; j_gene: TRBJ1-3; CDR3aa: CASSQPSETTIYF
v_gene: TRBV18; d_gene: .; j_gene: TRBJ2-1; CDR3aa: CASSPVEVYNEQFF
v_gene: TRBV7-2; d_gene: .; j_gene: TRBJ2-5; CDR3aa: CASSSGLTPGETQYF
v_gene: TRBV2; d_gene: .; j_gene: TRBJ2-2; CDR3aa: CASSVGKGKLFF
v_gene: TRBV5-1; d_gene: .; j_gene: TRBJ1-2; CDR3aa: CASSPADSYGYTF
v_gene: TRBV10-3; d_gene: TRBD2; j_gene: TRBJ2-3; CDR3aa: CASYSGGVKDTQYF
v_gene: TRBV11-2; d_gene: .; j_gene: TRBJ2-3; CDR3aa: CASSLHGEDTQYF
v_gene: TRBV4-3; d_gene: TRBD2; j_gene: TRBJ2-1; CDR3aa: CASSQELAGGREQFF
v_gene: TRBV5-1; d_gene: .; j_gene: TRBJ2-1; CDR3aa: CASSLAGGGRDEQFF
v_gene: TRBV19; d_gene: .; j_gene: TRBJ2-7; CDR3aa: CASSISGFPYEQYF
v_gene: TRBV28; d_gene: TRBD1; j_gene: TRBJ1-5; CDR3aa: CASTAGQVRQPQHF
v_gene: TRBV9; d_gene: .; j_gene: TRBJ2-3; CDR3aa: CASNPLGGTASTDTQYF
v_gene: TRBV7-2; d_gene: .; j_gene: TRBJ2-7; CDR3aa: CASSLVSQGLGYEQYF
v_gene: TRBV12-3/TRBV12-4; d_gene: .; j_gene: TRBJ2-1; CDR3aa: CASSAQLGGQFF
v_gene: TRBV4-1; d_gene: TRBD1; j_gene: TRBJ2-5; CDR3aa: CASSQVAGGAGETQYF
v_gene: TRBV4-2; d_gene: TRBD2; j_gene: TRBJ2-1; CDR3aa: CASSPQRGGFNEQFF
v_gene: TRBV5-1; d_gene: .; j_gene: TRBJ2-7; CDR3aa: CASRRTSSYEQYF
v_gene: TRBV5-5; d_gene: TRBD2; j_gene: TRBJ2-2; CDR3aa: CASRLAGTGELFF
v_gene: TRBV20-1; d_gene: .; j_gene: TRBJ2-3; CDR3aa: CSAFRGGSTDTQYF
v_gene: TRBV4-3; d_gene: .; j_gene: TRBJ2-6; CDR3aa: CASSQDSGPSGANVLTF
v_gene: TRBV9; d_gene: .; j_gene: TRBJ1-4; CDR3aa: CASSVGGGSIGGTNEKLFF
v_gene: TRBV2; d_gene: .; j_gene: TRBJ2-1; CDR3aa: CASSEVAHEQFF
v_gene: TRBV19; d_gene: .; j_gene: TRBJ2-1; CDR3aa: CASTPLGGGYNEQFF
v_gene: TRBV7-9; d_gene: .; j_gene: TRBJ2-7; CDR3aa: CATDLKMTKTYEQYF
v_gene: TRBV19; d_gene: TRBD1; j_gene: TRBJ2-1; CDR3aa: CASSNYRGSTYNEQFF
v_gene: TRBV6-2/TRBV6-3; d_gene: .; j_gene: TRBJ1-2; CDR3aa: CASSYGASNYGYTF
v_gene: TRBV7-2; d_gene: TRBD1; j_gene: TRBJ1-4; CDR3aa: CASSLGQGAGKLFF
v_gene: TRBV30; d_gene: .; j_gene: TRBJ1-2; CDR3aa: CAWSVHVLGYTF
v_gene: TRBV20-1; d_gene: .; j_gene: TRBJ1-1; CDR3aa: CSASIRKNTEAFF
v_gene: TRBV12-3/TRBV12-4; d_gene: .; j_gene: TRBJ2-1; CDR3aa: CASSSPVEQFF
v_gene: TRBV28; d_gene: .; j_gene: TRBJ1-1; CDR3aa: CASALRNTEAFF
v_gene: TRBV12-3/TRBV12-4; d_gene: .; j_gene: TRBJ1-5; CDR3aa: CASSSQGSNQPQHF
v_gene: TRBV5-1; d_gene: TRBD1; j_gene: TRBJ2-7; CDR3aa: CASSLGGTAIDEQYF
v_gene: TRBV9; d_gene: TRBD2; j_gene: TRBJ2-2; CDR3aa: CASSILARGNTGELFF
v_gene: TRBV7-9; d_gene: TRBD1; j_gene: TRBJ1-1; CDR3aa: CASSGQGLTEAFF
v_gene: TRBV4-1; d_gene: .; j_gene: TRBJ2-2; CDR3aa: CASSLSAPGPRAGELFF
v_gene: TRBV6-2/TRBV6-3; d_gene: .; j_gene: TRBJ2-3; CDR3aa: CASSYRRRDADTQYF
v_gene: TRBV5-6; d_gene: .; j_gene: TRBJ1-5; CDR3aa: CASSKRQQSNQPQHF
v_gene: TRBV7-9; d_gene: .; j_gene: TRBJ1-5; CDR3aa: CASSLGWAQPQHF
v_gene: TRBV25-1; d_gene: TRBD2; j_gene: TRBJ2-3; CDR3aa: CASRLAGTDTQYF
v_gene: TRBV20-1; d_gene: TRBD1; j_gene: TRBJ2-7; CDR3aa: CSATGTGDSYEQYF
v_gene: TRBV3-1; d_gene: TRBD2; j_gene: TRBJ2-5; CDR3aa: CASSQRTSGASRYF
v_gene: TRBV9; d_gene: TRBD2; j_gene: TRBJ2-5; CDR3aa: CASSTGTTQETQYF